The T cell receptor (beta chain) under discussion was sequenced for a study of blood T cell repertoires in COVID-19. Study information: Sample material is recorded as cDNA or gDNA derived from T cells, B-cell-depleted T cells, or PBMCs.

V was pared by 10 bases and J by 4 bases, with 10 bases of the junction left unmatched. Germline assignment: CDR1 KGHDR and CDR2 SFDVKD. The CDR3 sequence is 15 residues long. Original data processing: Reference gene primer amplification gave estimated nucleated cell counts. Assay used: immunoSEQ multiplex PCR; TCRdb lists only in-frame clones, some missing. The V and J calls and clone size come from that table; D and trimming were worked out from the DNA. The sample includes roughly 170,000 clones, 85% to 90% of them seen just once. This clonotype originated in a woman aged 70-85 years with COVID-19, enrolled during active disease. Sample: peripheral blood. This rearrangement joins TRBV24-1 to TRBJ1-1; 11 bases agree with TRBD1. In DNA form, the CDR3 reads TGTGCCACGGCCGGGACAGGGGGTATGAGCACTGAAGCTTTCTTT. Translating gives CATAGTGGMSTEAFF.